The source of this TCR beta chain is a study of cytomegalovirus exposure and HLA in healthy donors. Separate from the approximately 670-subject first cohort, the approximately 130-subject validation cohort was the one that the donors belonged to. Generated by immunoSEQ multiplex PCR, the TCRdb table keeps only in-frame clones and is missing some. There are more than 110,000 clones in the sample; roughly nine tenths occur only once, and about 2.8% lies in the top ten. Broader study findings: According to the study, around 150 TCR beta chains were cytomegalovirus-associated.

Remarks on this clone: Antigen: not known.

The junction had 6 bases not matched to a gene; V was cut back by 5 bases and J by 0 bases. The length of the CDR3 is 15 residues. From germline, CDR1 is SGHNT and CDR2 YENEEA. The receptor comes from a man younger than 35 in good health and CMV-seronegative. The sequencing sample was made of PBMCs. This chain joins TRBV11-3 and TRBJ2-7; TRBD1 matches 8 bases. The CDR3 loop reads CASSQGGQGSYEQYF. The DNA of the CDR3 is TGTGCCAGCAGCCAAGGCGGACAGGGCTCCTACGAGCAGTACTTC.